This T cell receptor (beta chain) was captured by sequencing in a study of graft-versus-host responses after intestinal transplantation. About the study: Transplant recipients had multivisceral, liver-intestinal, or isolated intestinal grafts. Recipients were all induced with anti-thymocyte globulin, then given tacrolimus and steroids for around three years. The study's findings and limits: Maximum circulating GvH clone levels tracked with early post-transplant HvG decreases.

In the case of this clone: Its specificity is not known.

TCRdb's copy holds only in-frame clones and misses some; the assay was immunoSEQ multiplex PCR. The sample holds about 40,000 clones, roughly 95% seen once. This material consisted of unstimulated CD8+ T cells sorted from spleen or lymph node cells, taken before transplant. This clonotype was obtained from a human donor who was the organ donor for an intestinal transplant.

The CDR3 sequence is CASSLREGFNEAFF. Written as DNA, the CDR3 is TGTGCCAGCAGCTTACGGGAGGGGTTCAACGAAGCTTTCTTT. This chain links TRBV7-6 with TRBJ1-1, with TRBD1 as a possible D gene (5 bases). With 2 bases removed from V and 8 bases from J, the gap between germline ends came to 15 bases. In germline, CDR1 is SGHVS, CDR2 FNYEAQ. The CDR3 runs to 14 residues.